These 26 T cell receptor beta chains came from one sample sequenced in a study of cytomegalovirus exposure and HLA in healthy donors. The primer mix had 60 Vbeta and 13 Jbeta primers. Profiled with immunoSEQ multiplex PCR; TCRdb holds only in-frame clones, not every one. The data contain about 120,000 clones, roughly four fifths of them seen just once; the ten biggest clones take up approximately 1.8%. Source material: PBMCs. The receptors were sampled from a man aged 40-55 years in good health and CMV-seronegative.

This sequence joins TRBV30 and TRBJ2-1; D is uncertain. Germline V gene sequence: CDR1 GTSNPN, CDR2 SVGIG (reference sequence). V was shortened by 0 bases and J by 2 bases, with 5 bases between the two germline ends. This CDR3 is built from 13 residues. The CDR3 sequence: CAWSVLPYNEQFF. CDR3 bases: TGTGCCTGGAGTGTACTGCCCTACAATGAGCAGTTCTTC.

DNA of the CDR3: TGTGCCAGCAGCGTAGGGACAGGGGGCGACTATGGCTACACCTTC. Its protein is CASSVGTGGDYGYTF. The rearrangement links TRBV9 to TRBJ1-2; the match to TRBD1 covers 11 bases. The J segment lost 3 bases and the V segment lost 0 bases, leaving 1 base of the junction unmatched. The length of the CDR3 is 15 residues. Germline loops: CDR1 SGDLS, CDR2 YYNGEE.

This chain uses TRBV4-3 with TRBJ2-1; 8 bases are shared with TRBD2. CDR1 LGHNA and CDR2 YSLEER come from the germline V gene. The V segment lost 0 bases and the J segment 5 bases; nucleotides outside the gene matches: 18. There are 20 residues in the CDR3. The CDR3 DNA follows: TGCGCCAGCAGCCAAGATCGTGGCAGCGGGAGATCTTTTTGGGACAATGAGCAGTTCTTC. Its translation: CASSQDRGSGRSFWDNEQFF.

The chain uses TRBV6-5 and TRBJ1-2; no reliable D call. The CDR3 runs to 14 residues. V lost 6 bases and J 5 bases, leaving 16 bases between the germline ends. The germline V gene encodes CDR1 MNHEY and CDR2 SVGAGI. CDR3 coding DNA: TGTGCCAGCAGCCCAGTGAGCGGCGGATATGGCTACACCTTC. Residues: CASSPVSGGYGYTF.

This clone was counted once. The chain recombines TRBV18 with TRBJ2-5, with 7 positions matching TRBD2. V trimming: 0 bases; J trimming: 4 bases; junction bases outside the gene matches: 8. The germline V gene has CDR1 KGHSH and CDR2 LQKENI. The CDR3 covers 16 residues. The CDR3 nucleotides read TGTGCCAGCTCACCACCGGGGCGCCCGGGGGGAGAGACCCAGTACTTC. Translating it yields CASSPPGRPGGETQYF.

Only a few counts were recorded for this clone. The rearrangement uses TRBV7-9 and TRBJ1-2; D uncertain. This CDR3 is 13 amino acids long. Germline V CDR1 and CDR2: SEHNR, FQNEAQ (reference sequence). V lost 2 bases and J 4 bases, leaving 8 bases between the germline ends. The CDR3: CASSLPLLYGYTF. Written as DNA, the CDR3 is TGTGCCAGCAGCTTACCCCTCCTCTATGGCTACACCTTC.

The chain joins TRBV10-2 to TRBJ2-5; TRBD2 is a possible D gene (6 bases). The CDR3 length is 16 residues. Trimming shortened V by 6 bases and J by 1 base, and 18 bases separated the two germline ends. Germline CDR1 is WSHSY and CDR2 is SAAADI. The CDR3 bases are TGCGCCAGCAGGGGGAGCGGGCACGAGGGCCAAGAGACCCAGTACTTC. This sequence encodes CASRGSGHEGQETQYF.

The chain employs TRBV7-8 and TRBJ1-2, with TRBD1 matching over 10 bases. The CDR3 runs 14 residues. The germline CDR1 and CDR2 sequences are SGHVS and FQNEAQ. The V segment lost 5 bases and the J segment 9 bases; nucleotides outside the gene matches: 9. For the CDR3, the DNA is TGTGCCAGCAGCCTCGGACAGGGGGGAAATAGCTACACCTTC. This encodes CASSLGQGGNSYTF.

CDR3 in amino acids: CASSSGTGFSGNTIYF. The CDR3 coding sequence is TGTGCCAGCAGCTCCGGGACAGGGTTCTCTGGAAACACCATATATTTT. The chain is built from TRBV7-2 and TRBJ1-3, with 9 nucleotides matching TRBD1. V gave up 4 bases and J gave up 0 bases; unmatched junction bases: 4. The CDR3 sequence is 16 residues long. Looked up from germline, CDR1 is SGHTA and CDR2 is FQGNSA.

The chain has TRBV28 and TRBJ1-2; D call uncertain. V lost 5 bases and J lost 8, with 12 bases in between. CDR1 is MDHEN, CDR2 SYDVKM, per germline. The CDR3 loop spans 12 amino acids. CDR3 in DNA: TGTGCCAGCAGTACGACGGGGTTCGGCTACACCTTC. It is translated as CASSTTGFGYTF.

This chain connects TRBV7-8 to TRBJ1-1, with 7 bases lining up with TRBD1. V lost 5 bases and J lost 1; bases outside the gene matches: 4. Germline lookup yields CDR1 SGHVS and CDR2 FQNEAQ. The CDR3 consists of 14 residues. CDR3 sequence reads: CASSKYRGNTEAFF. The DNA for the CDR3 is TGTGCCAGCAGCAAATACAGGGGGAACACTGAAGCTTTCTTT.

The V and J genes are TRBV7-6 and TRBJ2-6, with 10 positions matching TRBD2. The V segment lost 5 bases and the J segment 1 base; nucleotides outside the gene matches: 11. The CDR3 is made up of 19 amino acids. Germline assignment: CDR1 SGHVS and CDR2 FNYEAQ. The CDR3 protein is CASSKSLAGTASGANVLTF. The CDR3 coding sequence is TGTGCCAGCAGCAAATCACTAGCGGGGACCGCATCTGGGGCCAACGTCCTGACTTTC.

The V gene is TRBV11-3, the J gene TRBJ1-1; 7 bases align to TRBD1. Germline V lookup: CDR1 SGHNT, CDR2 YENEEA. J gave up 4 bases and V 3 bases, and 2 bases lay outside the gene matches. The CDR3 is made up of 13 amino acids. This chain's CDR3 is CASSFNRGTEAFF. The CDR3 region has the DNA TGTGCCAGCAGCTTCAACAGGGGCACTGAAGCTTTCTTT. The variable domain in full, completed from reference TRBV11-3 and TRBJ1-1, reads EAGVVQSPRYKIIEKKQPVAFWCNPISGHNTLYWYLQNLGQGPELLIRYENEEAVDDSQLPKDRFSAERLKGVDSTLKIQPAELGDSAVYLCASSFNRGTEAFFGQGTRLTVV.

The CDR3 bases are TGTGCCAGCAGCCCGGCGAACGGCGGAACGCAGTACTTC. Translation: CASSPANGGTQYF. This rearrangement joins TRBV5-4 to TRBJ2-5, with D unclear. CDR1 is SGHNT and CDR2 is YYREEE in the germline V gene (reference sequence). The CDR3 is 13 residues long. V was shortened by 4 bases and J by 11 bases, with 18 bases between the two germline ends.

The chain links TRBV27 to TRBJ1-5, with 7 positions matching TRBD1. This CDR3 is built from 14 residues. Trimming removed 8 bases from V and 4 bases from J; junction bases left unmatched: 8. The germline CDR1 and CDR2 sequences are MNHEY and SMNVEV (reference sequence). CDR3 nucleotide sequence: TGTGCCAGCGGCCTTGGGACAGTTAATCAGCCCCAGCATTTT. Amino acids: CASGLGTVNQPQHF.

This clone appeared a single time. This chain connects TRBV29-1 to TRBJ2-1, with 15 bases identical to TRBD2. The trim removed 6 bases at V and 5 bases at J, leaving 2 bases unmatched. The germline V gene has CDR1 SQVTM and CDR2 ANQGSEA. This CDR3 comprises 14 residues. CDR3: CSVRTSGGDNEQFF. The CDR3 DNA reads TGCAGCGTCCGGACTAGCGGGGGGGACAATGAGCAGTTCTTC.

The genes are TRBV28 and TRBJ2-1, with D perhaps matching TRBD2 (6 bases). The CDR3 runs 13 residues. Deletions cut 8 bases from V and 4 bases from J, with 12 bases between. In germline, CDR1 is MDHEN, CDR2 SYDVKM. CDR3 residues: CASVRDSYNEQFF. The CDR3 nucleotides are TGTGCCAGCGTGCGGGACTCGTACAATGAGCAGTTCTTC.

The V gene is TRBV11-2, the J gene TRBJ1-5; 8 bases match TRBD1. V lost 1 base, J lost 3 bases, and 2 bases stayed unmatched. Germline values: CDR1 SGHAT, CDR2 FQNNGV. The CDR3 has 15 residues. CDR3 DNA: TGTGCCAGCAGCTTAGGACAGGGGCCCAATCAGCCCCAGCATTTT. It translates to CASSLGQGPNQPQHF.

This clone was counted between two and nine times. DNA of the CDR3: TGTGCCAGCAGCTTAGAAGGACTAGAGACAGATACGCAGTATTTT. Translated, it gives CASSLEGLETDTQYF. The J gene is TRBJ2-3, the V gene TRBV7-2, with 7 nucleotides matching TRBD2. This CDR3 is 15 amino acids long. Germline assignment: CDR1 SGHTA and CDR2 FQGNSA. V lost 1 base to trimming and J lost 3 bases; unmatched junction nucleotides: 4.

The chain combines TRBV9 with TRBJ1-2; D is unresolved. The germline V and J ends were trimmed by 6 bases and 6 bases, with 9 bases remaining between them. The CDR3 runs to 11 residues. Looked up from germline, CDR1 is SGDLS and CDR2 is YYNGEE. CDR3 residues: CASKRGDGYTF. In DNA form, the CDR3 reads TGTGCCAGCAAAAGAGGCGATGGCTACACCTTC.

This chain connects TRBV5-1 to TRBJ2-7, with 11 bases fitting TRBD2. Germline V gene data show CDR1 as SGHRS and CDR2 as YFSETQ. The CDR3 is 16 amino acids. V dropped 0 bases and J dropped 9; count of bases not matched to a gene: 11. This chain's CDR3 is CASSLDGLAGQYRQYF. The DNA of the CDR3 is TGCGCCAGCAGCTTGGACGGACTAGCGGGCCAATACCGGCAGTACTTC.

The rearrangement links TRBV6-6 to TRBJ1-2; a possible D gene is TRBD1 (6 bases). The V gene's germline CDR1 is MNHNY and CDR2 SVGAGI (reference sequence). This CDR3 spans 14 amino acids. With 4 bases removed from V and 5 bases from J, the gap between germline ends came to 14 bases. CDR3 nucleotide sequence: TGTGCCAGCAGTTCCTCGACAGGCCAGTATGGCTACACCTTC. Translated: CASSSSTGQYGYTF.

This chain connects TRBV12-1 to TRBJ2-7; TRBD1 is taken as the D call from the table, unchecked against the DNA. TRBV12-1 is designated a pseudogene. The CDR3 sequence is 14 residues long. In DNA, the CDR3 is TGTGCCAGCAGCTTCCGGGACAGTGCCTACGAGCAGTACTTC. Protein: CASSFRDSAYEQYF.

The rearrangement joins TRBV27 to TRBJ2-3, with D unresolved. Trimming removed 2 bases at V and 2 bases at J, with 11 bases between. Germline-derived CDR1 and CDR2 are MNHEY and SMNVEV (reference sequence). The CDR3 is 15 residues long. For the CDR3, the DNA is TGTGCCAGCAGTTTAGGTTACGGAGACACAGATACGCAGTATTTT. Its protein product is CASSLGYGDTDTQYF.

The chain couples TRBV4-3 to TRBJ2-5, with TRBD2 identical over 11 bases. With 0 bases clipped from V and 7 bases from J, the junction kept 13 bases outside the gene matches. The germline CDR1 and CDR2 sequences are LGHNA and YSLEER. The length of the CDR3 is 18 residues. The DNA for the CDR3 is TGCGCCAGCAGCCAAGAACTAACTAGCGGGGGTGTCTTGGGGACCCAGTACTTC. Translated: CASSQELTSGGVLGTQYF.

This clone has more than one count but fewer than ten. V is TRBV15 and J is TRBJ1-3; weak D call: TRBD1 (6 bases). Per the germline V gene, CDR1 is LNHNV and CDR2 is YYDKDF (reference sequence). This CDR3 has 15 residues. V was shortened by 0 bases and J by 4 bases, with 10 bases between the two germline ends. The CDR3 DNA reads TGTGCCACCAGCAGAGATCTTGGGACAGGAAACACCATATATTTT. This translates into CATSRDLGTGNTIYF.